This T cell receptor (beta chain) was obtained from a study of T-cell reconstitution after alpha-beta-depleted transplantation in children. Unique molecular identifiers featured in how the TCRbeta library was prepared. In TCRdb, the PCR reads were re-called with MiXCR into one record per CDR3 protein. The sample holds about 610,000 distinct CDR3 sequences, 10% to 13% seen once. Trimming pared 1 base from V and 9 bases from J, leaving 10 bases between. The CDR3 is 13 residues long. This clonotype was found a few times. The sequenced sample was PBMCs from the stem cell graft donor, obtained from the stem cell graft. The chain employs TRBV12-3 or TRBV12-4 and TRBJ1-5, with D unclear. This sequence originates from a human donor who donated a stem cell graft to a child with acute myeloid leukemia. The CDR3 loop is CASSLEGRRPQHF. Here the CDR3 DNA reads TGTGCCAGCAGTTTAGAGGGTAGGCGGCCCCAGCATTTT.